The sample holds many counts of the clone carrying this T cell receptor beta chain. This specimen comes from a study of T-cell reconstitution after alpha-beta-depleted transplantation in children. The germline V gene encodes CDR1 SQVTM and CDR2 ANQGSEA. The V segment lost 1 base and the J segment 4 bases; nucleotides outside the gene matches: 1. This CDR3 spans 13 amino acids. Preparation of the TCRbeta library involved a method that used unique molecular identifiers. TCRdb reprocessed the PCR reads via MiXCR and lists one record per CDR3 protein. The sample lists 250,000 to 300,000 distinct CDR3 sequences; around a tenth were seen once.

This receptor was identified in a boy less than two years old with acute myeloid leukemia, due to receive a stem cell transplant. The V and J genes are TRBV29-1 and TRBJ2-5; 9 bases agree with TRBD1. Sequences were derived from PBMCs, sampled before TCRalphabeta/CD19-depleted stem cell transplant. CDR3 nucleotides: TGCAGCGTTGAAGCGACAGGGGGAGAGACCCAGTACTTC. It codes for CSVEATGGETQYF.